What follows describes a single TCR beta chain. Its antigen is as yet unknown. The ends were cut back, 6 bases at V and 4 bases at J, with 4 bases in the middle. Germline CDR1 is MNHNS and CDR2 is SASEGT. CDR3 length: 11 amino acids. This entry belongs to a study of shared clonotypes between healthy human individuals. Study details: CD4 naive and CD4 memory each took three plates per donor, while CD8 naive took two and CD8 memory one.

TCRdb's copy holds only in-frame clones and misses some; the assay was immunoSEQ multiplex PCR. This table has 2 million to 2.5 million clones, 90% to 97% appearing once. General study results and limits: About 5% was the fraction of naive CD4 clonotypes found shared across a few donors.

The rearrangement links TRBV6-1 to TRBJ1-3; no definite D call. Sequencing was carried out using naive CD4+ T cells sorted from blood. Subset described: CD45RA+ positively selected. The source of this sequence is a man aged 18 to 30 in good health. CDR3 region: CASRIGNTIYF. CDR3 DNA sequence: TGTGCCAGCAGAATCGGAAACACCATATATTTT.